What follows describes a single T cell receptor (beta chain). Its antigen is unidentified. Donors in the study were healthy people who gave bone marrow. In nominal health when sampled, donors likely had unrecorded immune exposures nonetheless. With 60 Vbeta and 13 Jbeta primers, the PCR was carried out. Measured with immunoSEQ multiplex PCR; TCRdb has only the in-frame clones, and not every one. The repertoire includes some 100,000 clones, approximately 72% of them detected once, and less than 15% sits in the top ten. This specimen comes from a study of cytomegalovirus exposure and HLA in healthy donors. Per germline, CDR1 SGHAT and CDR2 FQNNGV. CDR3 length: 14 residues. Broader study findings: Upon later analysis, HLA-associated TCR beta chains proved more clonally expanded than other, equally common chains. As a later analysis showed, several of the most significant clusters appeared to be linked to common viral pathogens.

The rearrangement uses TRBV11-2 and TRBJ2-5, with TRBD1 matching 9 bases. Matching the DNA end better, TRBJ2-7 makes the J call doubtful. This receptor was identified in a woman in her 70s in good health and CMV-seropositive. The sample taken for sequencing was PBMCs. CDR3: CASSLLRTGDEQYF. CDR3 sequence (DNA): TGTGCCAGCAGCTTATTGAGGACAGGGGACGAGCAGTACTTC.